The 8 T cell receptor beta chains given below trace back to one sample, sequenced in a study of T cell responses to AZD1222 COVID-19 vaccine. This table comes from immunoSEQ multiplex PCR, and its TCRdb copy is limited to in-frame clones, with some not included. The sample includes around 110,000 clones, around nine tenths seen only once; the top ten take approximately 9.6%. This specimen was peripheral blood, taken on day 0 of AZD1222 vaccination. These receptors came from an adult in good health.

CDR3 DNA sequence: TGTGCCAGCAGCTTAAGACAGAGCTATGGCTACACCTTC. As protein: CASSLRQSYGYTF. The chain links TRBV7-2 to TRBJ1-2; D perhaps matches TRBD1 (5 bases). Germline assignment: CDR1 SGHTA and CDR2 FQGNSA. V was trimmed by 2 bases and J by 4 bases, leaving 8 bases between them. The CDR3 sequence is 13 residues long.

The CDR3 nucleotides are TGTGCCTGGAGTGTATGGACCAATAATGAAAAACTGTTTTTT. Translated: CAWSVWTNNEKLFF. The chain links TRBV30 to TRBJ1-4; D is unclear. This CDR3 is 14 amino acids long. Between the trimmed V and J ends, which lost 0 bases and 4 bases, there was a span of 9 bases. CDR1 is GTSNPN, CDR2 SVGIG, per germline (reference sequence).

The chain combines TRBV27 with TRBJ1-1; possible D gene TRBD1, 5 bases. CDR3 length equals 13 residues. Germline values: CDR1 MNHEY, CDR2 SMNVEV (reference sequence). V lost 5 bases, J lost 5 bases, and 12 bases lay in between. CDR3 protein: CASSLVRQTEAFF. CDR3 in DNA: TGTGCCAGCAGTCTTGTCCGACAGACTGAAGCTTTCTTT.

The J gene is TRBJ1-1, the V gene TRBV11-2, with 7 bases fitting TRBD1. This CDR3 contains 15 residues. CDR1 and CDR2 (germline): SGHAT, FQNNGV. Losses at the gene ends were 5 bases for V and 1 base for J; bases not matched to a gene: 7. The CDR3 nucleotides read TGTGCCAGCAGCGCTCCCAGGGGGGAGAACACTGAAGCTTTCTTT. Its protein is CASSAPRGENTEAFF.

The chain uses TRBV21-1 and TRBJ2-3. TRBV21-1 is classified as a pseudogene. The CDR3 consists of 15 residues. CDR3 coding DNA: TGTGCCAGCAGCAAAGGGACGGAGCTCACAGATACGCAGTATTTT. Translation gives CASSKGTELTDTQYF.

V usage is TRBV5-1 and J usage is TRBJ1-1; D gene unclear. The CDR3 sequence is 15 residues long. Germline CDR1 reads SGHRS; CDR2 reads YFSETQ. V lost 7 bases to trimming and J lost 4 bases, with 20 bases between them. The CDR3 DNA sequence: TGCGCCAGCGCCCCGGGGATGGCGGAGGGCACTGAAGCTTTCTTT. Its translation: CASAPGMAEGTEAFF.

This clone has only one observation. This chain connects TRBV18 to TRBJ2-5; TRBD1 matches at 9 bases. The germline gives CDR1 KGHSH, CDR2 LQKENI. V shed 4 bases and J 3 bases; nucleotides not matched to a gene: 12. The CDR3 loop spans 17 amino acids. For the CDR3, the DNA is TGTGCCAGCTCACAGGGGCCGGGACAGGGTAGAAAAGAGACCCAGTACTTC. This encodes CASSQGPGQGRKETQYF.

This clone has more than one count but fewer than ten. The V gene is TRBV4-3, the J gene TRBJ2-2; the D gene is possibly TRBD1 (5 bases). The CDR3 is made up of 17 amino acids. Germline assignment: CDR1 LGHNA and CDR2 YSLEER. V was cut by 0 bases and J by 0 bases, with 11 bases left in between. The CDR3 loop is CASSQEDGASNTGELFF. CDR3 nucleotides: TGCGCCAGCAGCCAAGAGGATGGGGCTTCGAACACCGGGGAGCTGTTTTTT.